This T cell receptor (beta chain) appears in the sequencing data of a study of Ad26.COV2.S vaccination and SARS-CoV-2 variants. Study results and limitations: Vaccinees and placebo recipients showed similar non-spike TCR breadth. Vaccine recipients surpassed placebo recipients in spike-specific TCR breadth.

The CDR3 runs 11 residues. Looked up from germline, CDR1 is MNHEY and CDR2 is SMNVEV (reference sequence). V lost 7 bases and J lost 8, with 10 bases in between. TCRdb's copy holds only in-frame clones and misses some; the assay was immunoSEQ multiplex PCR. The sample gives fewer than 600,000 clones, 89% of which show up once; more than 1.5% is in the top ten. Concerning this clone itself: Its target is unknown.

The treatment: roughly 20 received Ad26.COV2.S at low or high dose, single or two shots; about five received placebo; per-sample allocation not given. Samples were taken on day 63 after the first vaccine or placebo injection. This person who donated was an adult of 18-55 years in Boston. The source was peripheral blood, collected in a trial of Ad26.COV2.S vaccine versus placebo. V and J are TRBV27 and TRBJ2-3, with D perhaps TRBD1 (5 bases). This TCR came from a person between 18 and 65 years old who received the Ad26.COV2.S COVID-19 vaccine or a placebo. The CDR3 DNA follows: TGTGCCAGCAACTCAGGGTTTACGCAGTATTTT. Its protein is CASNSGFTQYF.